Below are 28 T cell receptor beta chains sequenced from a single sample in a study of blood T cell repertoires in COVID-19. The table came from immunoSEQ multiplex PCR; TCRdb's copy has only in-frame clones and leaves some out. The table has some 88,000 clones, 65% to 90% seen once; the top ten hold 7% to 7.5%. Sequencing was carried out using peripheral blood. These receptors originate from a man aged 55 to 70 with acute or convalescent COVID-19.

The chain combines TRBV9 with TRBJ1-5; D remains ambiguous. Germline CDR1 and CDR2: SGDLS and YYNGEE. The CDR3 is made up of 15 amino acids. The V gene lost 4 bases and the J gene lost 0 bases, with 11 bases spanning the gap. The CDR3 region is CASSLDGNSNQPQHF. The CDR3 DNA reads as TGTGCCAGCAGCTTGGACGGGAATAGCAATCAGCCCCAGCATTTT.

The genes are TRBV4-3 and TRBJ2-7; 10 nucleotides match TRBD1. Looked up from germline, CDR1 is LGHNA and CDR2 is YSLEER. This CDR3 is built from 18 residues. V was pared by 0 bases and J by 4 bases, with 12 bases of the junction left unmatched. The CDR3 region is CASSQEVGDRGWDYEQYF. CDR3 sequence (DNA): TGCGCCAGCAGCCAAGAAGTTGGGGACAGGGGTTGGGATTACGAGCAGTACTTC.

The V and J genes are TRBV7-9 and TRBJ1-4; 11 bases are shared with TRBD1. The CDR3 has 16 residues. The V gene end was trimmed by 5 bases and the J gene end by 7 bases; junction bases not matched to a gene: 9. Per germline, CDR1 SEHNR and CDR2 FQNEAQ (reference sequence). DNA for the CDR3: TGTGCCAGCAGCCAGCCCCGGACAGGGGGCGGTGAAAAACTGTTTTTT. Protein sequence: CASSQPRTGGGEKLFF.

The genes are TRBV9 and TRBJ2-3; 9 nucleotides match TRBD2. After removal of 0 bases from V and 1 base from J, the junction contained 6 bases not matched to a gene. Germline V gene lookup returns CDR1 SGDLS and CDR2 YYNGEE. This CDR3 contains 17 residues. The DNA of the CDR3 is TGTGCCAGCAGCGTAGGGCATAGCGGGAGTGGCACAGATACGCAGTATTTT. Its protein product is CASSVGHSGSGTDTQYF.

This clone was picked up one time. The chain recombines TRBV7-9 with TRBJ1-1; D uncertain. Germline V CDR1 and CDR2: SEHNR, FQNEAQ (reference sequence). This CDR3 spans 11 amino acids. The germline V and J ends were trimmed by 0 bases and 11 bases, with 7 bases remaining between them. The CDR3 DNA is TGTGCCAGCAGCTTAGCCGCGATGGCTTTCTTT. Translation gives CASSLAAMAFF. Combining the CDR3 with reference TRBV7-9 and TRBJ1-1 gives the whole variable domain DTGVSQNPRHKITKRGQNVTFRCDPISEHNRLYWYRQTLGQGPEFLTYFQNEAQLEKSRLLSDRFSAERPKGSFSTLEIQRTEQGDSAMYLCASSLAAMAFFGQGTRLTVV.

The chain couples TRBV19 to TRBJ2-5; TRBD1 agrees at 9 bases. This CDR3 spans 16 amino acids. V lost 6 bases, J lost 5 bases, and 13 bases stayed unmatched. Looked up from germline, CDR1 is LNHDA and CDR2 is SQIVND (reference sequence). The CDR3 DNA sequence: TGTGCCAGTAGCGACAGACGGACAGGGGTGAGGGAGACCCAGTACTTC. This gives the protein CASSDRRTGVRETQYF.

The J gene is TRBJ1-5, the V gene TRBV6-1; 8 positions agree with TRBD1. The CDR3 runs to 14 residues. The germline V gene encodes CDR1 MNHNS and CDR2 SASEGT. Trimming cost V 2 bases and J 7 bases; bases outside gene matches: 4. The CDR3 sequence: CASSETGGRQPQHF. The CDR3, as DNA: TGTGCCAGCAGTGAAACAGGGGGAAGGCAGCCCCAGCATTTT.

The chain couples TRBV2 to TRBJ1-4; 9 bases align to TRBD1. The CDR3 extends over 15 amino acids. Germline CDR1 and CDR2: SNHLY and FYNNEI. With V trimmed by 7 bases and J by 2 bases, 5 bases remained unmatched. CDR3 region: CASKTGGRTNEKLFF. CDR3 DNA sequence: TGTGCCAGCAAGACAGGGGGAAGGACTAATGAAAAACTGTTTTTT.

This rearrangement joins TRBV4-2 to TRBJ1-4, with D unclear. CDR3 length: 16 residues. CDR1 LGHNA and CDR2 YNFKEQ come from the germline V gene. Trimming cost V 0 bases and J 7 bases, with 15 bases left between them. The CDR3 DNA reads TGTGCCAGCAGCCAAGAGATAGGGAGCCTATCTGAAAAACTGTTTTTT. Its translation is CASSQEIGSLSEKLFF.

The V call is TRBV28, the J call TRBJ1-6; 7 bases are shared with TRBD1. CDR1 MDHEN and CDR2 SYDVKM come from the germline V gene. The CDR3 is made up of 16 amino acids. Trimming cost V 7 bases and J 4 bases; bases outside gene matches: 10. The CDR3 DNA reads as TGTGCCAGCACTGGGGGACAGAATAAATATAATTCACCCCTCCACTTT. Its translation is CASTGGQNKYNSPLHF.

The chain recombines TRBV5-4 with TRBJ2-5, with D tentatively TRBD1 (6 bases). The CDR3 length is 16 residues. V was pared by 4 bases and J by 1 base, with 17 bases between. Germline V lookup: CDR1 SGHNT, CDR2 YYREEE (reference sequence). DNA for the CDR3: TGTGCCAGCAGCCCTCGTTCAGGGGCGAGCCAAGAGACCCAGTACTTC. It encodes CASSPRSGASQETQYF.

The genes are TRBV18 and TRBJ2-2; TRBD2 agrees at 9 bases. This CDR3 comprises 17 residues. The V segment lost 3 bases and the J segment 5 bases; nucleotides outside the gene matches: 10. Germline-derived CDR1 and CDR2 are KGHSH and LQKENI. The CDR3 DNA reads TGTGCCAGCTCACCGGCGGGAGGGCGGCTAGCGACCGGGGAGCTGTTTTTT. Amino acids: CASSPAGGRLATGELFF.

The gene calls are TRBV5-1 and TRBJ1-3; TRBD1 might be the D (6 bases). The CDR3 is 15 residues long. Deletions cut 6 bases from V and 4 bases from J, with 17 bases between. Germline V gene sequence: CDR1 SGHRS, CDR2 YFSETQ. The CDR3 bases are TGCGCCAGCACCACCTCGACAGGTTTCGGAAACACCATATATTTT. Protein product: CASTTSTGFGNTIYF.

This chain links TRBV5-1 with TRBJ1-4; D might be TRBD1 (6 bases). Germline V CDR1 and CDR2: SGHRS, YFSETQ. Trimming removed 0 bases from V and 7 bases from J, with 13 bases in between. The CDR3 spans 15 residues. CDR3 in DNA: TGCGCCAGCAGCTTGGAGGGCAGGGGTGCTGAAAAACTGTTTTTT. This sequence encodes CASSLEGRGAEKLFF. The entire variable domain, with the rest obtained from reference TRBV5-1 and TRBJ1-4, is as follows: KAGVTQTPRYLIKTRGQQVTLSCSPISGHRSVSWYQQTPGQGLQFLFEYFSETQRNKGNFPGRFSGRQFSNSRSEMNVSTLELGDSALYLCASSLEGRGAEKLFFGSGTQLSVL.

The rearrangement joins TRBV27 to TRBJ2-3; 8 nucleotides agree with TRBD2. The CDR3 runs to 10 residues. The germline V gene has CDR1 MNHEY and CDR2 SMNVEV (reference sequence). The CDR3 spells CDAAGGTQYF. CDR3 sequence (DNA): TGTGACGCGGCGGGGGGTACGCAGTATTTT.

This clone was seen just once. V usage is TRBV30 and J usage is TRBJ1-3, with D unresolved. This CDR3 has 14 amino acids. CDR1 is GTSNPN and CDR2 is SVGIG in the germline V gene (reference sequence). Trimming cost V 2 bases and J 0 bases, with 8 bases left between them. CDR3 nucleotides: TGTGCCTGGAGTCCGAGAAGCTCTGGAAACACCATATATTTT. Translated: CAWSPRSSGNTIYF.

The CDR3 sequence: CASSYDSSNQPQHF. The CDR3 DNA sequence: TGTGCCAGCAGTTACGACAGTAGCAATCAGCCCCAGCATTTT. The chain combines TRBV6-6 with TRBJ1-5; D is possibly TRBD1 (5 bases). CDR3 size: 14 residues. Per germline, CDR1 MNHNY and CDR2 SVGAGI (reference sequence). V dropped 2 bases and J dropped 0 bases, with 5 bases sitting between them.

J is TRBJ2-7 and V is TRBV3-1 (or the pseudogene TRBV3-2); D remains unclear. Germline CDR1 reads LGHDT; CDR2 reads YNNKEL (reference sequence). The CDR3 spans 11 residues. Trimming removed 4 bases from V and 4 bases from J, with 5 bases in between. CDR3 loop: CASSRQYEQYF. The DNA for the CDR3 is TGTGCCAGCAGCCGTCAGTACGAGCAGTACTTC.

V and J are TRBV12-3 or TRBV12-4 and TRBJ1-6, with no clear D. The germline V and J ends were trimmed by 6 bases and 7 bases, with 7 bases remaining between them. The CDR3 has 12 residues. CDR3 residues: CASRIQNSPLHF. CDR3 in DNA: TGTGCCAGCAGGATACAGAATTCACCCCTCCACTTT.

This rearrangement joins TRBV28 to TRBJ1-2, with 8 bases lining up with TRBD1. The CDR3 covers 14 residues. Germline-derived CDR1 and CDR2 are MDHEN and SYDVKM. V lost 6 bases to trimming and J lost 7 bases; unmatched junction nucleotides: 10. This CDR3 is CASSRGGQDGGYTF. The CDR3 DNA follows: TGTGCCAGCAGCCGAGGGGGACAGGATGGTGGCTACACCTTC.

J is TRBJ2-5 and V is TRBV2; 7 positions match TRBD2. Germline V CDR1 and CDR2: SNHLY, FYNNEI. Trimming removed 10 bases from V and 5 bases from J; junction bases left unmatched: 13. This CDR3 has 14 amino acids. The CDR3 reads CAILGGSRGETQYF. Here the CDR3 DNA reads TGTGCCATCCTGGGAGGGTCGCGCGGGGAGACCCAGTACTTC.

This chain links TRBV10-2 with TRBJ2-3; unclear D gene. This CDR3 region has 13 residues. V dropped 2 bases and J dropped 3 bases, with 6 bases sitting between them. In germline, CDR1 is WSHSY, CDR2 SAAADI. CDR3 nucleotides: TGCGCCAGCAGTGAGGGCCCTACAGATACGCAGTATTTT. Protein product: CASSEGPTDTQYF.

This chain joins TRBV27 and TRBJ2-2, with 11 bases matching TRBD2. The CDR3 has 17 amino acids. Germline CDR1 and CDR2: MNHEY and SMNVEV (reference sequence). Unmatched junction bases numbered 7, after V lost 2 bases and J lost 5 bases. CDR3 loop: CASSLPGLAGTTGELFF. CDR3 DNA: TGTGCCAGCAGTTTACCCGGACTAGCGGGCACAACCGGGGAGCTGTTTTTT.

This clone has only one observation. For the CDR3, the DNA is TGTGCCACCAGCGTCACAATGAACACTGAAGCTTTCTTT. Amino acid sequence: CATSVTMNTEAFF. The V gene is TRBV15, the J gene TRBJ1-1; D unresolved. Trimming left V 5 bases short and J 0 bases short, with 7 bases between. The CDR3 runs 13 residues. The germline gives CDR1 LNHNV, CDR2 YYDKDF (reference sequence).

This clone has a handful of counts. The chain has TRBV5-1 and TRBJ1-1; TRBD1 agrees at 9 bases. This CDR3 is 14 amino acids long. Germline V gene lookup returns CDR1 SGHRS and CDR2 YFSETQ. Trimming cost V 0 bases and J 4 bases; bases outside gene matches: 1. CDR3 coding DNA: TGCGCCAGCAGCTTGGGACAGGGGGTCACTGAAGCTTTCTTT. Translated: CASSLGQGVTEAFF.

V and J are TRBV19 and TRBJ1-5; perhaps TRBD1 as D (6 bases). The CDR3 is made up of 16 amino acids. V lost 3 bases to trimming and J lost 1 base, with 13 bases between them. Germline V gene sequence: CDR1 LNHDA, CDR2 SQIVND (reference sequence). The CDR3: CASSIIWTASNQPQHF. CDR3 DNA sequence: TGTGCCAGTAGTATTATCTGGACAGCAAGCAATCAGCCCCAGCATTTT.

The V gene is TRBV6-1, the J gene TRBJ1-2; 7 bases map to TRBD1. With 2 bases clipped from V and 10 bases from J, the junction kept 10 bases outside the gene matches. In germline, CDR1 is MNHNS, CDR2 SASEGT. This CDR3 contains 14 residues. This CDR3 reads CASSESDRATSYTF. CDR3 DNA sequence: TGTGCCAGCAGTGAATCCGACAGGGCCACCTCCTACACCTTC.

The J gene is TRBJ2-7, the V gene TRBV18; 8 bases agree with TRBD2. Trimming removed 2 bases from V and 1 base from J; junction bases left unmatched: 4. The germline CDR1 and CDR2 sequences are KGHSH and LQKENI. This CDR3 is 15 amino acids long. The CDR3 region has the DNA TGTGCCAGCTCACCATCGGGGGGGCGATCCTACGAGCAGTACTTC. Protein: CASSPSGGRSYEQYF.